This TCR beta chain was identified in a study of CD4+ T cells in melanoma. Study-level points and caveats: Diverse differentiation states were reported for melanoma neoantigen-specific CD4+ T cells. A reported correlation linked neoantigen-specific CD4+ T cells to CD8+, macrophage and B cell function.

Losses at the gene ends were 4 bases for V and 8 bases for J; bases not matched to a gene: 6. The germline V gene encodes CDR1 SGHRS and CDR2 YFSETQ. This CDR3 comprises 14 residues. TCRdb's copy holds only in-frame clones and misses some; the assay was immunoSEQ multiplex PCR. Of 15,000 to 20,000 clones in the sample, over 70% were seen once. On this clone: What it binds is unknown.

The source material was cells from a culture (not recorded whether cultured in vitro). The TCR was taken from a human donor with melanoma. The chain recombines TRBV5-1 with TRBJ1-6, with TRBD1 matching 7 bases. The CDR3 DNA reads TGCGCCAGCAGCCCCAGGACAGGAGATTCACCCCTCCACTTT. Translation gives CASSPRTGDSPLHF.